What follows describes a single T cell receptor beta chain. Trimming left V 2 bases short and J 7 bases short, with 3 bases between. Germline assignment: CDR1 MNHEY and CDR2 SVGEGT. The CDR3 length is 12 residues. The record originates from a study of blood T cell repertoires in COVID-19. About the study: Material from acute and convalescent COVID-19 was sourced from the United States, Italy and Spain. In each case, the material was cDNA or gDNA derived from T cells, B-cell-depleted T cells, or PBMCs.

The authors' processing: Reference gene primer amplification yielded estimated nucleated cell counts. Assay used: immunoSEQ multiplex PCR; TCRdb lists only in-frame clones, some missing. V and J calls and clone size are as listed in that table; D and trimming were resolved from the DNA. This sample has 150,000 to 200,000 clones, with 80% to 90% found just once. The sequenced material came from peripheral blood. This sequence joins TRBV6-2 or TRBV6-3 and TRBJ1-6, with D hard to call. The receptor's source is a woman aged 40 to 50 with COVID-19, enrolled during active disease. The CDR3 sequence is CASSYPNSPLHF. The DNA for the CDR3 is TGTGCCAGCAGTTACCCGAATTCACCCCTCCACTTT.